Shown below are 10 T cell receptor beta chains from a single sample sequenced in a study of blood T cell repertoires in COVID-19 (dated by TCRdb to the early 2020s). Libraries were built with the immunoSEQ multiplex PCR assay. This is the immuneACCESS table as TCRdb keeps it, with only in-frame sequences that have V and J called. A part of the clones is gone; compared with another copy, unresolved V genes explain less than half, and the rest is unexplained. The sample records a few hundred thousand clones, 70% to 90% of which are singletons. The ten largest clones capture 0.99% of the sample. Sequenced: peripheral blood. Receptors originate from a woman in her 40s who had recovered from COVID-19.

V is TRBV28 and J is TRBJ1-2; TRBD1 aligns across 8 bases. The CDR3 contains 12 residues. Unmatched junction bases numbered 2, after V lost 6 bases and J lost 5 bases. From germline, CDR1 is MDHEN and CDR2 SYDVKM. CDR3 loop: CASSTGGYGYTF. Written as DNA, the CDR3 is TGTGCCAGCAGCACAGGGGGGTATGGCTACACCTTC.

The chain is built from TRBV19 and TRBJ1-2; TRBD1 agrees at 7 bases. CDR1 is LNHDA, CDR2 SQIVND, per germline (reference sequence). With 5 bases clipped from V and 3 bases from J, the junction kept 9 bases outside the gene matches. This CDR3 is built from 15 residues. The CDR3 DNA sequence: TGTGCCAGTAGTGGCCCGGTAGGGACAGACTATGGCTACACCTTC. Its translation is CASSGPVGTDYGYTF.

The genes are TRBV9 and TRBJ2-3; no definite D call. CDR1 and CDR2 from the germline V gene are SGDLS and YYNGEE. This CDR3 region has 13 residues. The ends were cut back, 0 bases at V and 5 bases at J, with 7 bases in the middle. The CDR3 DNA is TGTGCCAGCAGCGTAGCTGCTAGAGATACGCAGTATTTT. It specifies CASSVAARDTQYF. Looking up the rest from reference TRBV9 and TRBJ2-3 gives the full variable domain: DSGVTQTPKHLITATGQRVTLRCSPRSGDLSVYWYQQSLDQGLQFLIQYYNGEERAKGNILERFSAQQFPDLHSELNLSSLELGDSALYFCASSVAARDTQYFGPGTRLTVL.

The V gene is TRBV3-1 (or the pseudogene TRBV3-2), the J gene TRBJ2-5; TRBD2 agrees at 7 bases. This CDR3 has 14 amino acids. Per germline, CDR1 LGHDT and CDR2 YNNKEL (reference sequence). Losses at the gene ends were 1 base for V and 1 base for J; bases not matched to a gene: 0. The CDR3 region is CASSQGTSQETQYF. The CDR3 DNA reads TGTGCCAGCAGCCAAGGGACTAGCCAAGAGACCCAGTACTTC.

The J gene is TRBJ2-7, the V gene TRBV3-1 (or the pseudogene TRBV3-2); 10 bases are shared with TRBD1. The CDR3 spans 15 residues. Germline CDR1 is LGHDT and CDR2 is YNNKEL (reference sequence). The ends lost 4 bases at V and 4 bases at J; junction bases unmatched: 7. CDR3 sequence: CASSLGDRGKYEQYF. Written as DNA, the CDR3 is TGTGCCAGCAGCCTGGGGGACAGGGGAAAGTACGAGCAGTACTTC.

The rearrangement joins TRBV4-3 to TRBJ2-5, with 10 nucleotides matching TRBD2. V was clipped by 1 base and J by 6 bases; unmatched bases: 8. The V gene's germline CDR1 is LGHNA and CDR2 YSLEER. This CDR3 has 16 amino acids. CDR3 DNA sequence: TGCGCCAGCAGCCAAGCGCAAGCGGGAGGGCCGAAGACCCAGTACTTC. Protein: CASSQAQAGGPKTQYF.

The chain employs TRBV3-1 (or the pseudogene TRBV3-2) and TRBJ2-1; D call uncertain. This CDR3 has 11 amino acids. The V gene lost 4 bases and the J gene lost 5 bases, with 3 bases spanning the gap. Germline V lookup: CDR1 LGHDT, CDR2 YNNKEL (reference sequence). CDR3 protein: CASSRHNEQFF. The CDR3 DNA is TGTGCCAGCAGCCGGCACAATGAGCAGTTCTTC.

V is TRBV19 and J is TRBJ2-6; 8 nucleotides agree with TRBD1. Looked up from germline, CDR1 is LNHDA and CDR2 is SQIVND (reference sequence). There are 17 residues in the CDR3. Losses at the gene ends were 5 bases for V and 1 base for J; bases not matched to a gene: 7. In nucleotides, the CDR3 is TGTGCCAGTAGTGCCGGGACAGGTGCGTCTGGGGCCAACGTCCTGACTTTC. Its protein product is CASSAGTGASGANVLTF.

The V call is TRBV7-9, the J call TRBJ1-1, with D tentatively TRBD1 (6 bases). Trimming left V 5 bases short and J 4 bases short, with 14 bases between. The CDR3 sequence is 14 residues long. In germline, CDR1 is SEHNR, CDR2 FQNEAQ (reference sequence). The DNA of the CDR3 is TGTGCCAGCAGCCCACAGGGAGTCAGCACTGAAGCTTTCTTT. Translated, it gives CASSPQGVSTEAFF.

The CDR3 DNA reads as TGTGCCAGCAGCTTAAGGAATCCAGGGGCTGGGGCCAACGTCCTGACTTTC. This codes for CASSLRNPGAGANVLTF. The chain carries TRBV7-8 and TRBJ2-6, with TRBD1 as a possible D gene (6 bases). Trimming removed 2 bases at V and 2 bases at J, with 13 bases between. The CDR3 contains 17 residues. Germline assignment: CDR1 SGHVS and CDR2 FQNEAQ. Filled out from reference TRBV7-8 and TRBJ2-6, the complete variable domain reads GAGVSQSPRYKVAKRGQDVALRCDPISGHVSLFWYQQALGQGPEFLTYFQNEAQLDKSGLPSDRFFAERPEGSVSTLKIQRTQQEDSAVYLCASSLRNPGAGANVLTFGAGSRLTVL.